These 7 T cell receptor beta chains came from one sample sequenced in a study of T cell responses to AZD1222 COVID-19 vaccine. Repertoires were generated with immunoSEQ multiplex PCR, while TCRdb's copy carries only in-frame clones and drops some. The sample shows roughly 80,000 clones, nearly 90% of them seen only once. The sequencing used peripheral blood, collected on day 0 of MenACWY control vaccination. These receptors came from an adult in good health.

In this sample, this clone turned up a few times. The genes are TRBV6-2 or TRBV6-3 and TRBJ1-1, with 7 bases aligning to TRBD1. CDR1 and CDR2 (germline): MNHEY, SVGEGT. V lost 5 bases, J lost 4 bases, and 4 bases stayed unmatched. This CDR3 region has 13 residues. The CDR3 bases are TGTGCCAGCAGTACAGGGGAGTTCACTGAAGCTTTCTTT. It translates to CASSTGEFTEAFF.

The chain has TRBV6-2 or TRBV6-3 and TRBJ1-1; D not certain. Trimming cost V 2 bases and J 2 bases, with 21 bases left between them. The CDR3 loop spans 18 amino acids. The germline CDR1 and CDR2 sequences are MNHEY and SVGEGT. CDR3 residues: CASSYDRWAPNPNTEAFF. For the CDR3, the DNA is TGTGCCAGCAGTTACGATCGATGGGCGCCCAACCCTAACACTGAAGCTTTCTTT.

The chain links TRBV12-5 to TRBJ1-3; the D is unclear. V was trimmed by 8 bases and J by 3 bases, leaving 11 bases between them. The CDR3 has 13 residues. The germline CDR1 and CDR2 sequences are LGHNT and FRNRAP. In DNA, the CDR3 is TGTGCTAGTATCCGGGCTGTTGGAAACACCATATATTTT. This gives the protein CASIRAVGNTIYF.

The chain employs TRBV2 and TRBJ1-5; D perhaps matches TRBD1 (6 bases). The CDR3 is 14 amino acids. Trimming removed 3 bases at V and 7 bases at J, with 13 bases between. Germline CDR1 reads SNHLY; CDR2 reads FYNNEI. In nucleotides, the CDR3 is TGTGCCAGCAGTGATAACAGGGCTGTACAGCCCCAGCATTTT. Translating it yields CASSDNRAVQPQHF.

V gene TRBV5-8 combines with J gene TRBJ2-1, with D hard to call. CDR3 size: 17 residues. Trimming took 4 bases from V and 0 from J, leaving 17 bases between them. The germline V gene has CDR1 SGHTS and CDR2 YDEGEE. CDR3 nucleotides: TGTGCCAGCAGCCGCCCCCCCTACTTAGGCTCCTACAATGAGCAGTTCTTC. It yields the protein CASSRPPYLGSYNEQFF.

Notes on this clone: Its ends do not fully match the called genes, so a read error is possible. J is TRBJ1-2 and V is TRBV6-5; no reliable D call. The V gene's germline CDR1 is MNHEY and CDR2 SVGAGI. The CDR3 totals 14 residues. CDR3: CASSYSQRNYGYTF. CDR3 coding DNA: TGTGCCAGCAGCTACTCACAGAGAAACTATGGCTACACCTTC.

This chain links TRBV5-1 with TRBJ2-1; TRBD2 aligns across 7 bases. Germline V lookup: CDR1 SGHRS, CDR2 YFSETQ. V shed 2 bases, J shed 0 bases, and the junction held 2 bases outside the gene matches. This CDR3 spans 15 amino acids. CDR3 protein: CASSFSGASYNEQFF. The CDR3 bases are TGCGCCAGCAGCTTCAGCGGGGCCTCCTACAATGAGCAGTTCTTC.